Each of the 8 T cell receptor beta chains below was sequenced from the same sample in a study of identical twins. TCRdb redid the calling of the 5' RACE reads with MiXCR, one entry per CDR3 protein. The data contain 220,000 or so distinct CDR3 sequences, about 7% of them singletons. The sample was also reused in another study, on yellow fever vaccine responses in identical twins.

What was sequenced was memory (CD45RO+) T cells sorted from blood. The receptors stem from a woman aged 18-29 years in good health.

This clonotype was counted between two and nine times. The V and J genes are TRBV7-9 and TRBJ2-1; TRBD2 might be the D (6 bases). The CDR3 covers 16 residues. V was trimmed by 7 bases and J by 7 bases, leaving 23 bases between them. Germline-derived CDR1 and CDR2 are SEHNR and FQNEAQ (reference sequence). The CDR3 DNA sequence: TGTGCCAGCACCACCGACGGGGGTCGGGGTAGGAATGAGCAGTTCTTC. This gives the protein CASTTDGGRGRNEQFF.

Only a few counts were recorded for this clonotype. CDR3 loop: CSASEGGPDYEQYF. The CDR3 DNA is TGCAGTGCTAGCGAAGGCGGACCAGACTACGAGCAGTACTTC. This chain links TRBV20-1 with TRBJ2-7; D is unclear. From germline, CDR1 is DFQATT and CDR2 SNEGSKA (reference sequence). The ends were cut back, 3 bases at V and 3 bases at J, with 15 bases in the middle. CDR3 length equals 14 residues.

This clonotype was counted many times. The chain carries TRBV15 and TRBJ1-2; D ambiguous. Germline V gene sequence: CDR1 LNHNV, CDR2 YYDKDF (reference sequence). V gave up 5 bases and J gave up 4 bases, with 14 bases separating them. This CDR3 is built from 14 residues. CDR3 nucleotides: TGTGCCACCAGCCGCAGAGCTGTTTTCTATGGCTACACCTTC. This encodes CATSRRAVFYGYTF. The full variable domain, rest sourced from reference TRBV15 and TRBJ1-2, is DAMVIQNPRYQVTQFGKPVTLSCSQTLNHNVMYWYQQKSSQAPKLLFHYYDKDFNNEADTPDNFQSRRPNTSFCFLDIRSPGLGDTAMYLCATSRRAVFYGYTFGSGTRLTVV.

V usage is TRBV6-5 and J usage is TRBJ2-2; 9 bases are a match to TRBD2. The trim removed 0 bases at V and 8 bases at J, leaving 4 bases unmatched. Germline CDR1 reads MNHEY; CDR2 reads SVGAGI. The CDR3 totals 15 residues. The CDR3 DNA is TGTGCCAGCAGTTACTCGAATCTAGCGGGGGGGGAGCTGTTTTTT. Amino acid sequence: CASSYSNLAGGELFF.

This chain joins TRBV27 and TRBJ2-1; 10 bases are shared with TRBD1. The trim removed 8 bases at V and 8 bases at J, leaving 3 bases unmatched. The germline CDR1 and CDR2 sequences are MNHEY and SMNVEV (reference sequence). The CDR3 runs to 12 residues. As DNA, the CDR3 is TGTGCCAGCGGACAGGGGGGATATGAGCAGTTCTTC. Translation: CASGQGGYEQFF.

This clonotype appeared a few times. V usage is TRBV7-2 and J usage is TRBJ2-2; 7 nucleotides line up with TRBD1. Germline CDR1 is SGHTA and CDR2 is FQGNSA. This CDR3 has 14 residues. Losses at the gene ends were 5 bases for V and 4 bases for J; bases not matched to a gene: 4. CDR3 nucleotide sequence: TGTGCCAGCAGCCTGACAGGGTTCACCGGGGAGCTGTTTTTT. This encodes CASSLTGFTGELFF. Drawing the rest from reference TRBV7-2 and TRBJ2-2, the complete variable domain is GAGVSQSPSNKVTEKGKDVELRCDPISGHTALYWYRQSLGQGLEFLIYFQGNSAPDKSGLPSDRFSAERTGGSVSTLTIQRTQQEDSAVYLCASSLTGFTGELFFGEGSRLTVL.

This clonotype has more than one count but fewer than ten. This chain joins TRBV20-1 and TRBJ1-4; D unresolved. The CDR3 is 12 amino acids. Germline values: CDR1 DFQATT, CDR2 SNEGSKA (reference sequence). This CDR3 reads CTAGRINEKLFF. The CDR3 region has the DNA TGCACCGCGGGGAGGATCAATGAAAAACTGTTTTTT.

This clonotype appeared many times. CDR3 DNA: TGTGCCAGCAGCGCCCTCCGGGGACGGGAGACCCAGTACTTC. Protein product: CASSALRGRETQYF. The chain employs TRBV7-9 and TRBJ2-5, with D perhaps assigned TRBD1 or TRBD2 (5 bases each). The CDR3 length is 14 residues. Germline V gene lookup returns CDR1 SEHNR and CDR2 FQNEAQ (reference sequence). Trimming took 5 bases from V and 5 from J, leaving 15 bases between them.